Below, one T cell receptor (beta chain) is given with its context. Clones were sequenced by immunoSEQ multiplex PCR, and TCRdb holds only the in-frame ones, with some missing. This sample has some 74,000 clones; about 83% occur once, and the top ten carry 15% to 19%. These data are taken from a study of control samples from healthy donors and cancer patients. Specimen: blood. The source is a man in his sixties in good health.

CDR3 nucleotide sequence: TGTGCCACTCAGGGGGGGAACACCGGGGAGCTGTTTTTT. This codes for CATQGGNTGELFF. This chain joins TRBV19 and TRBJ2-2; a possible D gene is TRBD1 (7 bases). This CDR3 has 13 amino acids. V shed 10 bases and J shed 1 base, with 10 bases lying between them. CDR1 is LNHDA, CDR2 SQIVND, per germline (reference sequence).